This T cell receptor (beta chain) was recovered during a study of blood T cell repertoires in COVID-19. The wider study: Samples came from the United States, Italy and Spain, spanning acute and convalescent COVID-19.

This CDR3 has 13 amino acids. The V segment lost 5 bases and the J segment 8 bases; nucleotides outside the gene matches: 2. Method: immunoSEQ multiplex PCR; TCRdb's copy keeps in-frame clones and lacks some. The repertoire holds approximately 140,000 clones, with approximately 86% as singletons. As to this clone: In the same sample, other DNA sequences code for this CDR3.

V gene TRBV12-3 or TRBV12-4 combines with J gene TRBJ1-4; TRBD1 aligns across 10 bases. The specimen was peripheral blood. This clonotype was obtained from a woman aged 55 to 70 with active or convalescent COVID-19. The CDR3, as DNA: TGTGCCAGCAGTCTGGGACAGGGGGAAAAACTGTTTTTT. Translation: CASSLGQGEKLFF.